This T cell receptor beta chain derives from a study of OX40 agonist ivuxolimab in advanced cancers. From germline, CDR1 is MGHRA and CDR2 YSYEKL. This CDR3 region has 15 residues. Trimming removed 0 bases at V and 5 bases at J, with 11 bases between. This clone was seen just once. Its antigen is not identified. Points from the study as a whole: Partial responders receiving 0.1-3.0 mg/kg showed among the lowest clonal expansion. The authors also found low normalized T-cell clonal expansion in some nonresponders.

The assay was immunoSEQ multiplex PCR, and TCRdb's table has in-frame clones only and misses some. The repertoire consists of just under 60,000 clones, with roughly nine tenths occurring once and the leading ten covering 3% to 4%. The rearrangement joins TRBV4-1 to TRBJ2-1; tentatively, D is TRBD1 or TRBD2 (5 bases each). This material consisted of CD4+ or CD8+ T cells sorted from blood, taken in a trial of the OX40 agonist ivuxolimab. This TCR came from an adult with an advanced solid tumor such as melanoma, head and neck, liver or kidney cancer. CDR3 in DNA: TGCGCCAGCAGCCAAGAGGCCGGGGCGGACAATGAGCAGTTCTTC. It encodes CASSQEAGADNEQFF.